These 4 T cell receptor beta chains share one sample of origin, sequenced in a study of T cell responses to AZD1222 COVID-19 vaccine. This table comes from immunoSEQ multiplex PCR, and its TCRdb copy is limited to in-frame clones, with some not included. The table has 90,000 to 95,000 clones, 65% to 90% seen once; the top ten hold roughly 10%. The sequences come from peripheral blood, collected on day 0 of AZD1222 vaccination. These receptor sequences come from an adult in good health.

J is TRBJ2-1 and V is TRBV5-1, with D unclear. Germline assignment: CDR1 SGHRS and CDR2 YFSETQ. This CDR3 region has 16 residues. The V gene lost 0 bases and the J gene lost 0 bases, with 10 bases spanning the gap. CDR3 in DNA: TGCGCCAGCAGCTTGGACAGAACCGCCTCCTACAATGAGCAGTTCTTC. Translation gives CASSLDRTASYNEQFF.

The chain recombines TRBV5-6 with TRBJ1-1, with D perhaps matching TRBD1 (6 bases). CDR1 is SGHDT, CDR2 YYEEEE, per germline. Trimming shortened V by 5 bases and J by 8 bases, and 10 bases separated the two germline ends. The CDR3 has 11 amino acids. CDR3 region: CASRRGPEAFF. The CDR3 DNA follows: TGTGCCAGCAGGCGGGGGCCCGAAGCTTTCTTT.

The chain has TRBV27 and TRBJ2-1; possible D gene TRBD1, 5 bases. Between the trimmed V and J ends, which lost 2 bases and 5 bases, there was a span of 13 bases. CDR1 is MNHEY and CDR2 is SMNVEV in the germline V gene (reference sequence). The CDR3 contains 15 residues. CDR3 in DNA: TGTGCCAGCAGTTTAACAGGACACCAAAACAATGAGCAGTTCTTC. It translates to CASSLTGHQNNEQFF.

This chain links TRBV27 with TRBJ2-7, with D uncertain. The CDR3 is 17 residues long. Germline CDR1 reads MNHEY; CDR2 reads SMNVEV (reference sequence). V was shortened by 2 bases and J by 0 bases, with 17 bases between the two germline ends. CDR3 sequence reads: CASSLLLAVPSSYEQYF. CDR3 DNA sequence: TGTGCCAGCAGTTTACTTCTGGCGGTCCCGAGCTCCTACGAGCAGTACTTC.